The 13 T cell receptor beta chains given below trace back to one sample, sequenced in a study of blood T cell repertoires in COVID-19. Assay used: immunoSEQ multiplex PCR; TCRdb lists only in-frame clones, some missing. The profile covers 120,000 to 150,000 clones, with 84% appearing a single time and more than 5% taken by the ten largest. The sample consisted of PBMCs or T cells enriched from blood (not recorded which). The source is a woman in her forties or fifties who had been exposed to COVID-19.

The chain recombines TRBV19 with TRBJ1-3; D remains ambiguous. From germline, CDR1 is LNHDA and CDR2 SQIVND (reference sequence). CDR3 length: 14 amino acids. V was pared by 2 bases and J by 4 bases, with 9 bases between. The CDR3 protein is CASSIMTRGNTIYF. The CDR3 DNA sequence: TGTGCCAGTAGTATAATGACTAGAGGAAACACCATATATTTT.

This clone was recorded a few times. The chain recombines TRBV4-2 with TRBJ1-2; TRBD1 matches 10 bases. This CDR3 spans 17 amino acids. Unmatched junction bases numbered 16, after V lost 4 bases and J lost 8 bases. The V gene's germline CDR1 is LGHNA and CDR2 YNFKEQ. The CDR3, as DNA: TGTGCCAGCAGCCCTCCAAAGGGGACAGGGGTTATGACGGGCTACACCTTC. Protein product: CASSPPKGTGVMTGYTF.

V gene TRBV27 combines with J gene TRBJ1-2; D ambiguous. This CDR3 has 13 amino acids. CDR1 and CDR2 from the germline V gene are MNHEY and SMNVEV (reference sequence). V lost 5 bases, J lost 3 bases, and 10 bases lay in between. The CDR3 DNA is TGTGCCAGCAGTCTAGGTGCAGACTATGGCTACACCTTC. Its protein is CASSLGADYGYTF.

This clone has just a few counts. V and J are TRBV30 and TRBJ2-7, with TRBD1 identical over 10 bases. Germline V CDR1 and CDR2: GTSNPN, SVGIG (reference sequence). This CDR3 is 12 amino acids long. With 6 bases clipped from V and 6 bases from J, the junction kept 5 bases outside the gene matches. Here the CDR3 DNA reads TGTGCCTGCCCCGGGACAGGGGTCGAGCAGTACTTC. Protein: CACPGTGVEQYF.

V and J are TRBV4-2 and TRBJ1-2, with D unresolved. V shed 0 bases and J shed 1 base, with 9 bases lying between them. Germline V lookup: CDR1 LGHNA, CDR2 YNFKEQ. The CDR3 runs 15 residues. The CDR3 DNA is TGTGCCAGCAGCCAAGAGAACGGTAATAACTATGGCTACACCTTC. Its protein is CASSQENGNNYGYTF.

V usage is TRBV5-6 and J usage is TRBJ1-3; TRBD1 agrees at 9 bases. Losses at the gene ends were 0 bases for V and 4 bases for J; bases not matched to a gene: 5. The germline gives CDR1 SGHDT, CDR2 YYEEEE. The CDR3 length is 16 residues. The CDR3 DNA is TGTGCCAGCAGCTTGGCCCAGGGGACAGGGGGAAACACCATATATTTT. It yields the protein CASSLAQGTGGNTIYF. The full variable domain, rest sourced from reference TRBV5-6 and TRBJ1-3, is DAGVTQSPTHLIKTRGQQVTLRCSPKSGHDTVSWYQQALGQGPQFIFQYYEEEERQRGNFPDRFSGHQFPNYSSELNVNALLLGDSALYLCASSLAQGTGGNTIYFGEGSWLTVV.

This clone has a single count. The chain employs TRBV4-2 and TRBJ1-1; 11 bases align to TRBD1. After removal of 4 bases from V and 0 bases from J, the junction contained 19 bases not matched to a gene. The germline V gene encodes CDR1 LGHNA and CDR2 YNFKEQ. There are 21 residues in the CDR3. As DNA, the CDR3 is TGTGCCAGCAGCCTAACCTGGGGGACAGGGGGAGGTATTAGGATGAACACTGAAGCTTTCTTT. Its protein is CASSLTWGTGGGIRMNTEAFF.

This clone occurred once. V is TRBV7-9 and J is TRBJ2-5; 9 nucleotides match TRBD1. CDR1 is SEHNR, CDR2 FQNEAQ, per germline (reference sequence). CDR3 length: 16 residues. V gave up 5 bases and J gave up 3 bases; unmatched junction bases: 10. CDR3 nucleotides: TGTGCCAGCAGCCGATTTTGGACAGGGGAAAAAGAGACCCAGTACTTC. This encodes CASSRFWTGEKETQYF. Combining the CDR3 with reference TRBV7-9 and TRBJ2-5 gives the whole variable domain DTGVSQNPRHKITKRGQNVTFRCDPISEHNRLYWYRQTLGQGPEFLTYFQNEAQLEKSRLLSDRFSAERPKGSFSTLEIQRTEQGDSAMYLCASSRFWTGEKETQYFGPGTRLLVL.

J is TRBJ1-1 and V is TRBV29-1, with 9 bases fitting TRBD1. Germline assignment: CDR1 SQVTM and CDR2 ANQGSEA. V was pared by 4 bases and J by 4 bases, with 4 bases of the junction left unmatched. The CDR3 is 13 amino acids. The CDR3 spells CSVGTGEFTEAFF. CDR3 coding DNA: TGCAGCGTTGGGACAGGGGAATTCACTGAAGCTTTCTTT.

This clone appeared a single time. The rearrangement uses TRBV7-7 and TRBJ2-1, with D perhaps matching TRBD2 (7 bases). The CDR3 has 15 amino acids. V was trimmed by 4 bases and J by 10 bases, leaving 20 bases between them. The germline V gene has CDR1 SSHAT and CDR2 FNYEAQ (reference sequence). The chain's CDR3 is CASSWRRGGAKEQFF. The CDR3 DNA sequence: TGTGCCAGCAGCTGGCGGAGGGGGGGTGCCAAGGAGCAGTTCTTC.

CDR3 DNA sequence: TGTGCCAGTAGTCAGGGTGGGAGGGTTGGAGATACGCAGTATTTT. Residues: CASSQGGRVGDTQYF. V gene TRBV19 combines with J gene TRBJ2-3; TRBD2 matches at 7 bases. V lost 5 bases, J lost 5 bases, and 10 bases stayed unmatched. The CDR3 loop spans 15 amino acids. CDR1 is LNHDA, CDR2 SQIVND, per germline (reference sequence). Based on the CDR3 plus reference TRBV19 and TRBJ2-3, the full variable domain is DGGITQSPKYLFRKEGQNVTLSCEQNLNHDAMYWYRQDPGQGLRLIYYSQIVNDFQKGDIAEGYSVSREKKESFPLTVTSAQKNPTAFYLCASSQGGRVGDTQYFGPGTRLTVL.

The sample holds one count of this clone. The V call is TRBV7-8, the J call TRBJ2-3; TRBD2 matches 9 bases. Germline values: CDR1 SGHVS, CDR2 FQNEAQ. V lost 7 bases and J lost 4; bases outside the gene matches: 9. The CDR3 sequence is 15 residues long. The CDR3 DNA reads as TGTGCCAGCACCCGTGGGCTAGCGGGGTCAGATACGCAGTATTTT. The encoded protein is CASTRGLAGSDTQYF.

The V and J genes are TRBV5-1 and TRBJ2-3; D perhaps matches TRBD2 (5 bases). Trimming stripped 6 bases from V and 1 base from J, with 12 bases between. Germline V gene lookup returns CDR1 SGHRS and CDR2 YFSETQ. This CDR3 has 14 amino acids. This chain's CDR3 is CASTLGLRTDTQYF. In nucleotides, the CDR3 is TGCGCCAGCACCCTCGGACTTCGCACAGATACGCAGTATTTT.